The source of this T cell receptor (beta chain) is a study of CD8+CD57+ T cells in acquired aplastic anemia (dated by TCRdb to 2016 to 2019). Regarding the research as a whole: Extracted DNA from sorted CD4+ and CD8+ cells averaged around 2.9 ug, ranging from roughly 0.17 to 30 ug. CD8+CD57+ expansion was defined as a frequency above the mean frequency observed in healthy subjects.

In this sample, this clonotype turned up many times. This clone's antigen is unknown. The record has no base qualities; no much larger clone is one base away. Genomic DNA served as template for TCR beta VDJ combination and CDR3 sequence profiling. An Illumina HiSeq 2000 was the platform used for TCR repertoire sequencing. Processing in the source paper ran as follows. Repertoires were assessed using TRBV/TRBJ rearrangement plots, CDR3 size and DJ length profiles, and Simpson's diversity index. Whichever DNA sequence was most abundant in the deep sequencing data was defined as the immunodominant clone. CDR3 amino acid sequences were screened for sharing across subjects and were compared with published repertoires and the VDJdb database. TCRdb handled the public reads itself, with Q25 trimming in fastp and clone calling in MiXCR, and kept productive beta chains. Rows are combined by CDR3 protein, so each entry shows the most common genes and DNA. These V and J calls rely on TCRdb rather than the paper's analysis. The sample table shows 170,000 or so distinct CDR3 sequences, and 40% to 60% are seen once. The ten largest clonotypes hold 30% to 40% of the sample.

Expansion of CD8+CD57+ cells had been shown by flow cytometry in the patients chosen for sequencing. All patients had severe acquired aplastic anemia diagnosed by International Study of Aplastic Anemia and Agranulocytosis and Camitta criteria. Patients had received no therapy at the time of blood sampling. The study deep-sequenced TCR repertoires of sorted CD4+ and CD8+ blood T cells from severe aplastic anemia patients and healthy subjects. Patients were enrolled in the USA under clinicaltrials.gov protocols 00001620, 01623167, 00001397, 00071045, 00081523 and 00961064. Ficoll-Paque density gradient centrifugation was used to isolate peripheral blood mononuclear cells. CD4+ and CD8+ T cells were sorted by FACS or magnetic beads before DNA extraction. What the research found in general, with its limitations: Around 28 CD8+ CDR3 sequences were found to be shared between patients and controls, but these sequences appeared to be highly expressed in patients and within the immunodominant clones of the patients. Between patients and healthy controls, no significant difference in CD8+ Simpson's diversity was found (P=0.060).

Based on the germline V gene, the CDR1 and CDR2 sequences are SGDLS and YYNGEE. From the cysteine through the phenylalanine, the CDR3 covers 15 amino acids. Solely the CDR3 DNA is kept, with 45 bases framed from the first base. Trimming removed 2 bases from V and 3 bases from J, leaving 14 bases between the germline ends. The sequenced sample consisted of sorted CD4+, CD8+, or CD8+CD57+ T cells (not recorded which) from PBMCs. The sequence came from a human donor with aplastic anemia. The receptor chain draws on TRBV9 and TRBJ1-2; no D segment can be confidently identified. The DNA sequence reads TGTGCCAGCAGCGTTGGACGGCTACCCTACTATGGCTACACCTTC. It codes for CASSVGRLPYYGYTF. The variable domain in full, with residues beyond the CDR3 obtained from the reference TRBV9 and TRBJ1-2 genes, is DSGVTQTPKHLITATGQRVTLRCSPRSGDLSVYWYQQSLDQGLQFLIQYYNGEERAKGNILERFSAQQFPDLHSELNLSSLELGDSALYFCASSVGRLPYYGYTFGSGTRLTVV.